This T cell receptor (beta chain) was found in a study of CD8+CD57+ T cells in acquired aplastic anemia. On the study more broadly: Sorted CD4+ plus CD8+ cells gave DNA averaging roughly 3 ug. Findings and caveats of the study: Statistical testing detected no significant gap in CD8+ Simpson's diversity between patients and controls. Researchers report that twenty-nine CD8+ CDR3 sequences appeared in both patients and controls.

Remarks on this clonotype: No antigen is known for it. The junction departs from germline at one end; a sequencing error may be responsible.

The template used for profiling TCR beta VDJ and CDR3 was genomic DNA. TCRdb analysed the reads with MiXCR anew, one entry per CDR3 protein. The data contain around 250,000 distinct CDR3 sequences, approximately 80% of them singletons. CD8+CD57+ cell expansion, shown by flow cytometry, had occurred in the patients selected for sequencing. Source material: sorted CD4+, CD8+, or CD8+CD57+ T cells (not recorded which) from PBMCs. The receptor's source is a human donor with aplastic anemia.

The CDR3 spells CASSLEGGTDAFF. CDR3 coding DNA: TGTGCCAGCAGCTTGGAAGGGGGCACTGACGCTTTCTTT. This sequence joins TRBV7-2 and TRBJ1-1; 7 positions match TRBD1. From germline, CDR1 is SGHTA and CDR2 FQGNSA. The CDR3 totals 13 residues.